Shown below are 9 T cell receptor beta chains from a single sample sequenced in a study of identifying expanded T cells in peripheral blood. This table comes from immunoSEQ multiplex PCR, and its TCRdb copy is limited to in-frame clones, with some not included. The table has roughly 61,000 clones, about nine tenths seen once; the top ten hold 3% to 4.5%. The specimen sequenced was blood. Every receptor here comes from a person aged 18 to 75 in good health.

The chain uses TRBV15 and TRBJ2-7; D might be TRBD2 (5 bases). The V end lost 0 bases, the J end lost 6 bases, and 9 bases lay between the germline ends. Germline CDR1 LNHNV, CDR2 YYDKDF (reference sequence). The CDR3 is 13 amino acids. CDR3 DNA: TGTGCCACCAGCAGAGATGCGGGCGCCGAGCAGTACTTC. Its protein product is CATSRDAGAEQYF.

CDR3 in amino acids: CASSYDSLRPLYEQYF. The CDR3 DNA is TGTGCCAGCAGTTACGATAGCCTGCGTCCGCTCTACGAGCAGTACTTC. The chain is built from TRBV6-5 and TRBJ2-7; D remains ambiguous. With 2 bases removed from V and 3 bases from J, the gap between germline ends came to 17 bases. The CDR3 runs to 16 residues. Looked up from germline, CDR1 is MNHEY and CDR2 is SVGAGI.

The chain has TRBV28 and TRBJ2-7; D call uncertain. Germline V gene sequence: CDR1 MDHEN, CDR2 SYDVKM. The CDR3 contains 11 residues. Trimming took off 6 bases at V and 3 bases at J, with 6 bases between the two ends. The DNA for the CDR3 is TGTGCCAGCAGACTTTACTACGAGCAGTACTTC. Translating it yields CASRLYYEQYF.

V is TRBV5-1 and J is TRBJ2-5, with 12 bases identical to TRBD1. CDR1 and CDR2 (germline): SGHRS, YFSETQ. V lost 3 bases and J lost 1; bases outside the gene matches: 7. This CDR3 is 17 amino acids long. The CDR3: CASSSRPGQGAQETQYF. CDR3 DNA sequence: TGCGCCAGCAGCTCAAGACCGGGACAGGGGGCCCAAGAGACCCAGTACTTC.

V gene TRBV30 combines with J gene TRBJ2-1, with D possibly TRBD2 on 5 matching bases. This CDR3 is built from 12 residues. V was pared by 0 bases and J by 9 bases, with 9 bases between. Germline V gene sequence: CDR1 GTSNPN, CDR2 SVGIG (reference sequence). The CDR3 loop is CAWSVLSGEQFF. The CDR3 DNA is TGTGCCTGGAGTGTACTCAGCGGTGAGCAGTTCTTC.

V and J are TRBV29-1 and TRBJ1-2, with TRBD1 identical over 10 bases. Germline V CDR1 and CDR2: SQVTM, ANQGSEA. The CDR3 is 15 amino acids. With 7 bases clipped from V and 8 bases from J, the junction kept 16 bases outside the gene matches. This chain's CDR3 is CSAAAPGTGVHGYTF. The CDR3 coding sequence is TGCAGCGCCGCGGCACCCGGGACAGGGGTCCACGGCTACACCTTC. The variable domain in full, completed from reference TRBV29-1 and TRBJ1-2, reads SAVISQKPSRDICQRGTSLTIQCQVDSQVTMMFWYRQQPGQSLTLIATANQGSEATYESGFVIDKFPISRPNLTFSTLTVSNMSPEDSSIYLCSAAAPGTGVHGYTFGSGTRLTVV.

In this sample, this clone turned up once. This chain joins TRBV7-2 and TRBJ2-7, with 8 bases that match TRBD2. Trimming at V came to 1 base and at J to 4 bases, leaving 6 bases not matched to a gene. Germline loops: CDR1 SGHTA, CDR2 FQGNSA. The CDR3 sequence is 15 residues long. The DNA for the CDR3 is TGTGCCAGCAGCTTAGTTGGCGGGGGGCATTACGAGCAGTACTTC. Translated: CASSLVGGGHYEQYF.

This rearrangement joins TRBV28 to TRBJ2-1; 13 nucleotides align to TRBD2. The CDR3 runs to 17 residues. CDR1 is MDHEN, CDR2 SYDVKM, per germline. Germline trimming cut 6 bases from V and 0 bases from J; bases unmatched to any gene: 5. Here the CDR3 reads CASRGTSGILSYNEQFF. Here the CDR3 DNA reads TGTGCCAGCAGAGGGACTAGCGGGATTCTCTCCTACAATGAGCAGTTCTTC.

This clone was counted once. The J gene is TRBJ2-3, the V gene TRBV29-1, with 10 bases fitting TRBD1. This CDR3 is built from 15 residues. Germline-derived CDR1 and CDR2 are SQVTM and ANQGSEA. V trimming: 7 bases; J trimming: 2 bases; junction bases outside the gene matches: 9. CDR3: CSGARQGAVTDTQYF. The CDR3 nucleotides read TGCAGCGGAGCCCGACAGGGGGCCGTCACAGATACGCAGTATTTT.